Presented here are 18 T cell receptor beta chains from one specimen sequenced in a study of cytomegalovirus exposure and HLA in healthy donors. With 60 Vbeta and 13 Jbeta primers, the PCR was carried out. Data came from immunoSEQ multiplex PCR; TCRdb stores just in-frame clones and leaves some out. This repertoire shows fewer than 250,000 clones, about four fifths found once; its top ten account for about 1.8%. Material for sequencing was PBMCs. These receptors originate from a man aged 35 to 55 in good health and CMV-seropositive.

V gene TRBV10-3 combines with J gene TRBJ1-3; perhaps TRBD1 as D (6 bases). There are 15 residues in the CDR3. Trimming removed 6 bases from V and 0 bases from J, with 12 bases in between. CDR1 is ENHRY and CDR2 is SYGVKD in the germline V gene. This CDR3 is CAISRGESSGNTIYF. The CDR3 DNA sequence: TGTGCCATCAGCAGGGGAGAGTCCTCTGGAAACACCATATATTTT.

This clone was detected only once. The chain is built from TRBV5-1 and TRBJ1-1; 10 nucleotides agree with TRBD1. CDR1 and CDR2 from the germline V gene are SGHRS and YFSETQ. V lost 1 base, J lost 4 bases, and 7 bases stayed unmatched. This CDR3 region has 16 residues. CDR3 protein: CASSLWGTGATTEAFF. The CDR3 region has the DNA TGCGCCAGCAGCTTGTGGGGGACAGGGGCCACCACTGAAGCTTTCTTT.

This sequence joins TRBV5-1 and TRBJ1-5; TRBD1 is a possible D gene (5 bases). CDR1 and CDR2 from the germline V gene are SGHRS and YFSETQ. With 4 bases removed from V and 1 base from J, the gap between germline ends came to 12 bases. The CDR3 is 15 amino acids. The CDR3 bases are TGCGCCAGCAGCGAGGAAGGGGTGAGCAATCAGCCCCAGCATTTT. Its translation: CASSEEGVSNQPQHF.

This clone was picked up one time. Written as DNA, the CDR3 is TGCGCCAGCAGCTTGCGACAGGGTCCGGACGAGCAGTACTTC. It codes for CASSLRQGPDEQYF. The chain is built from TRBV5-1 and TRBJ2-7; 7 positions match TRBD1. Germline V lookup: CDR1 SGHRS, CDR2 YFSETQ. The J segment lost 5 bases and the V segment lost 1 base, leaving 6 bases of the junction unmatched. The CDR3 sequence is 14 residues long.

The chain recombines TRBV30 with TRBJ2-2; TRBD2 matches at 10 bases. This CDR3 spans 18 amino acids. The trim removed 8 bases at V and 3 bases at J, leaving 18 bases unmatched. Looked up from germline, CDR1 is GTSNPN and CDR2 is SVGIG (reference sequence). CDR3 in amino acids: CARGTSGVLVSHTGELFF. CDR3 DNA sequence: TGTGCCCGAGGTACTAGCGGGGTCCTGGTGTCCCACACCGGGGAGCTGTTTTTT.

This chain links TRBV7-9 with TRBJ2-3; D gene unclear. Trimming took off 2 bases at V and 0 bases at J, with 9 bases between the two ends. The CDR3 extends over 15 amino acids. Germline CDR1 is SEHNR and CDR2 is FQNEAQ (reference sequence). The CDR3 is CASSLQRTSTDTQYF. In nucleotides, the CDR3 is TGTGCCAGCAGCTTACAGCGCACTAGCACAGATACGCAGTATTTT.

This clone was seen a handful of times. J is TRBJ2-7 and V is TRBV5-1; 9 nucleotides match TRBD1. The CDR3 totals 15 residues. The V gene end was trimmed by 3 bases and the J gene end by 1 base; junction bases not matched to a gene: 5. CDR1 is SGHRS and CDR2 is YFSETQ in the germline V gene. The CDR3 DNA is TGCGCCAGCAGCTGGTCGGGACAGGGATCCTACGAGCAGTACTTC. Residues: CASSWSGQGSYEQYF.

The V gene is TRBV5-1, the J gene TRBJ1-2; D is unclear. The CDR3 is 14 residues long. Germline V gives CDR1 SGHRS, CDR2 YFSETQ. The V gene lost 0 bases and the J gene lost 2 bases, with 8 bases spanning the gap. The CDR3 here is CASSLAALNYGYTF. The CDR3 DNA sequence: TGCGCCAGCAGCTTGGCCGCACTGAACTATGGCTACACCTTC.

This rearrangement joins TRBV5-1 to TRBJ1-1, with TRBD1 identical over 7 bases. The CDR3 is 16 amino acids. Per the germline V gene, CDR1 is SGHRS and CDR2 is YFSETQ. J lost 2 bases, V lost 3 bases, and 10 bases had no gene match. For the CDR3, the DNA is TGCGCCAGCAGCTCCAATTCGGGACAGCCAAACACTGAAGCTTTCTTT. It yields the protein CASSSNSGQPNTEAFF.

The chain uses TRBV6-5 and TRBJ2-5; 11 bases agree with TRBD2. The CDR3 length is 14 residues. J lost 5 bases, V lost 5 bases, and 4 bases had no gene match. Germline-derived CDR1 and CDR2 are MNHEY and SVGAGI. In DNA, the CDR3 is TGTGCCAGCAGTCTAGCGGGAGGAAGGGAGACCCAGTACTTC. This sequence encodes CASSLAGGRETQYF.

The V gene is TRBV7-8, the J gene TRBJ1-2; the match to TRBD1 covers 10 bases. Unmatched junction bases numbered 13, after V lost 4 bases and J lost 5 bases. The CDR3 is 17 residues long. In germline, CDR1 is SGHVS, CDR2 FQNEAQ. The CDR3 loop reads CASSSGTGVSVWYGYTF. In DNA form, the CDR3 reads TGTGCCAGCAGCTCCGGGACAGGGGTTTCGGTTTGGTATGGCTACACCTTC.

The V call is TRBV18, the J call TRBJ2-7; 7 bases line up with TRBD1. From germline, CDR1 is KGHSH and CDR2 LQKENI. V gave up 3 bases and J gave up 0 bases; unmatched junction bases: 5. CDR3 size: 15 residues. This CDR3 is CASSPPTGSSYEQYF. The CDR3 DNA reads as TGTGCCAGCTCACCCCCGACAGGGTCCTCCTACGAGCAGTACTTC.

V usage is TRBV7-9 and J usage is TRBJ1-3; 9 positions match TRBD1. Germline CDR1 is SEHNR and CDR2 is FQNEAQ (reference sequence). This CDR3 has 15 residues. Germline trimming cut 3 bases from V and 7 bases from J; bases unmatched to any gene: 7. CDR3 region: CASSLVPGQGNTIYF. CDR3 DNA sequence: TGTGCCAGCAGCTTGGTCCCGGGACAGGGCAACACCATATATTTT.

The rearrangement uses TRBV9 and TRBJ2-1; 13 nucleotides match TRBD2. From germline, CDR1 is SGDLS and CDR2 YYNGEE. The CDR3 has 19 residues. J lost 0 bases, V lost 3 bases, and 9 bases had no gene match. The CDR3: CASSAGTSGALSSYNEQFF. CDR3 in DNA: TGTGCCAGCAGCGCCGGGACTAGCGGGGCTCTTAGCTCCTACAATGAGCAGTTCTTC. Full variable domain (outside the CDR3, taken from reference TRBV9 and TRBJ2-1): DSGVTQTPKHLITATGQRVTLRCSPRSGDLSVYWYQQSLDQGLQFLIQYYNGEERAKGNILERFSAQQFPDLHSELNLSSLELGDSALYFCASSAGTSGALSSYNEQFFGPGTRLTVL.

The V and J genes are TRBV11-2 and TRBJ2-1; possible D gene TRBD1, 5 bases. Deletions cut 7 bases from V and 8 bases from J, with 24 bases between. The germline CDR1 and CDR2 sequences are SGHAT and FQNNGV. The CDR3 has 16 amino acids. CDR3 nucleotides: TGTGCCAGCAACCCGATACAGGTCCGGACGGAATATGAGCAGTTCTTC. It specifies CASNPIQVRTEYEQFF.

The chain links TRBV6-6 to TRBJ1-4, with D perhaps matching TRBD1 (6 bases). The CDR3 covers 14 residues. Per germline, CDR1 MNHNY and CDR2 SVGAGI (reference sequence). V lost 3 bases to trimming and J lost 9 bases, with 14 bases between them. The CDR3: CASSYNRDGKKLFF. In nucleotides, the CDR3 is TGTGCCAGCAGTTATAACAGGGACGGGAAAAAACTGTTTTTT.

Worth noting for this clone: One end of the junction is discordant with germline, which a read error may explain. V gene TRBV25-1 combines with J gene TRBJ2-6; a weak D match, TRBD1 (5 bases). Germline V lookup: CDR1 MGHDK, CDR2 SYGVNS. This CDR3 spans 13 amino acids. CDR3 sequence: CASSVSGANGLTF. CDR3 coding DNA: TGTGCCAGCAGTGTCTCTGGGGCCAACGGCCTGACTTTC.

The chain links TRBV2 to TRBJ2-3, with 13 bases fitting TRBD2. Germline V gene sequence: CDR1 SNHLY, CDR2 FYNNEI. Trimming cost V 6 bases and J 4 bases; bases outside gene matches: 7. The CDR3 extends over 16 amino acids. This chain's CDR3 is CASSRLAGGGSDTQYF. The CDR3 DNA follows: TGTGCCAGCAGCCGACTAGCGGGAGGCGGGTCAGATACGCAGTATTTT.